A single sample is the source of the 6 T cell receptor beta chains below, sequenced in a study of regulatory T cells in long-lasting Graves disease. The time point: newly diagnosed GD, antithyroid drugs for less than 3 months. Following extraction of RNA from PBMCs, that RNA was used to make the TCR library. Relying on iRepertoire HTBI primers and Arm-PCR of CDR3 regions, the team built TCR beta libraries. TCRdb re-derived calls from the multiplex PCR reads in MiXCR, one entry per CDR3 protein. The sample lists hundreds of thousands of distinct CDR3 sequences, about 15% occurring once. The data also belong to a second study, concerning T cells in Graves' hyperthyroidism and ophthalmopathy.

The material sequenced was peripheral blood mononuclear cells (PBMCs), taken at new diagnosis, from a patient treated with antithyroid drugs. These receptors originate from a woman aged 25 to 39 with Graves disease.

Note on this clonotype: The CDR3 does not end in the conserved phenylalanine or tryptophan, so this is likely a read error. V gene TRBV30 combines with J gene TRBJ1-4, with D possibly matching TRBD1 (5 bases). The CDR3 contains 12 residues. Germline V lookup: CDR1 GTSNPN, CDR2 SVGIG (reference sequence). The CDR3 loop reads CGVGQGTEKLFL. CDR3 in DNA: TGTGGTGTCGGGCAGGGAACGGAAAAACTGTTTCTT.

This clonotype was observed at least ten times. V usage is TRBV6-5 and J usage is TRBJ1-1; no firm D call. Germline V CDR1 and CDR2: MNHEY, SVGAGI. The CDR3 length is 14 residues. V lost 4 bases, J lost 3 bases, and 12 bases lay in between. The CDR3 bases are TGTGCCAGCAGTTCGGCCCTCAGCCACACTGAAGCTTTCTTT. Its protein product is CASSSALSHTEAFF.

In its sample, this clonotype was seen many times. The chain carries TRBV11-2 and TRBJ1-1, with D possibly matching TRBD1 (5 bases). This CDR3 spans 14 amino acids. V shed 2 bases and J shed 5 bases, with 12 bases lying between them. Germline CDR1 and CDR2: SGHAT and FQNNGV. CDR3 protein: CASSLTGAGTEAFF. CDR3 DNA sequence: TGTGCCAGCAGCTTAACTGGGGCGGGGACTGAAGCTTTCTTT.

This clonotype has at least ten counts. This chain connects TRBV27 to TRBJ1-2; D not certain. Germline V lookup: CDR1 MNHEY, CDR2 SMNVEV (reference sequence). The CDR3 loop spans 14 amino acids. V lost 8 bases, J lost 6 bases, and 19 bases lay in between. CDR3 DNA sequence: TGTGCCAGCCGCCGGTTGGGGAGTGGAGATGGCTACACCTTC. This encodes CASRRLGSGDGYTF.

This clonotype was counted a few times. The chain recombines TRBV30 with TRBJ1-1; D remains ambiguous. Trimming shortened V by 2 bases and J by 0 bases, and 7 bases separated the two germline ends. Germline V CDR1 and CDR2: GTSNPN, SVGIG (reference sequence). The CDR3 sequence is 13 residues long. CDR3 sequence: CAWSPHMNTEAFF. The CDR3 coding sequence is TGTGCCTGGAGTCCACATATGAACACTGAAGCTTTCTTT.

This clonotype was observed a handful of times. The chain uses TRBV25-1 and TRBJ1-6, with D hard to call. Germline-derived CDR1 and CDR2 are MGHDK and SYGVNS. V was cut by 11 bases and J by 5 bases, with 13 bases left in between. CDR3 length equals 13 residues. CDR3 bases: TGTGCCGCAACGGGCAGCCATAATTCACCCCTCCACTTT. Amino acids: CAATGSHNSPLHF.